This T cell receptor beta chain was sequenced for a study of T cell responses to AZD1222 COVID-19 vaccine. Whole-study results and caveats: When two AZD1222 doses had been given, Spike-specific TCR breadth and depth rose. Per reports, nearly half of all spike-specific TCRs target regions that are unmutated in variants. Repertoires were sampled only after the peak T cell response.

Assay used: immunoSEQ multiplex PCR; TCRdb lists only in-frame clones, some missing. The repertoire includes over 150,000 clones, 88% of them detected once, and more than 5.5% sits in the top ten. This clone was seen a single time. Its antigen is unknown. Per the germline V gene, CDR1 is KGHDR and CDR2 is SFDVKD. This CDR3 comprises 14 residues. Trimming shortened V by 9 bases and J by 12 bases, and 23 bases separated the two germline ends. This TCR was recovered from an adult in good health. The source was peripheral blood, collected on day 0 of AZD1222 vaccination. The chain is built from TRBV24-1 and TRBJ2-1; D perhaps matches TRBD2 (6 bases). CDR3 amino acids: CATQGAGQPPRQFF. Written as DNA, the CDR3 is TGTGCCACCCAGGGCGCGGGGCAGCCCCCTAGGCAGTTCTTC.